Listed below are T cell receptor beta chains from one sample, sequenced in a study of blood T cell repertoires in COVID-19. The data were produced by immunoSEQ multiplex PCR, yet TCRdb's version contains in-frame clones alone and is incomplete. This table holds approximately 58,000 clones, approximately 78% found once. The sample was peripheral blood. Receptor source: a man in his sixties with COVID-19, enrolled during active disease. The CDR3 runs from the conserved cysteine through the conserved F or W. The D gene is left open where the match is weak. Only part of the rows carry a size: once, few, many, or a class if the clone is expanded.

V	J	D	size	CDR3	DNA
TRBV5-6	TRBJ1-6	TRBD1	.	CASSPTGVDSPLHF	TGTGCCAGCAGCCCGACAGGGGTGGATTCACCCCTCCACTTT
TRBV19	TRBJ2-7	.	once	CASSIRGWDEQYF	TGTGCCAGTAGTATCAGGGGATGGGACGAGCAGTACTTC
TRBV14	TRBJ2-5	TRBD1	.	CASSQDLRQGETQYF	TGTGCCAGCAGCCAAGATCTAAGACAGGGTGAGACCCAGTACTTC
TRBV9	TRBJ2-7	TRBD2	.	CASSVVGGGPHEQYF	TGTGCCAGCAGCGTAGTTGGGGGAGGGCCCCACGAGCAGTACTTC
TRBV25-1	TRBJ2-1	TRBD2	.	CASRTSGRDNEQFF	TGTGCCAGCAGAACTAGCGGGAGGGACAATGAGCAGTTCTTC
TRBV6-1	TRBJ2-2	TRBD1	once	CASSAQGALNTGELFF	TGTGCCAGCAGTGCCCAGGGGGCCTTGAACACCGGGGAGCTGTTTTTT
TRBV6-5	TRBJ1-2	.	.	CASSLRGNYGYTF	TGTGCCAGCAGCCTGCGGGGGAACTATGGCTACACCTTC
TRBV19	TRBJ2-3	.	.	CASMAGRGPPRDTQYF	TGTGCCAGTATGGCGGGAAGGGGGCCTCCCCGAGATACGCAGTATTTT
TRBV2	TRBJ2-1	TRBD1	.	CASSGTGGWDEQFF	TGTGCCAGCAGCGGGACAGGGGGCTGGGATGAGCAGTTCTTC
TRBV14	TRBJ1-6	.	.	CASSQERTGEYNSPLHF	TGTGCCAGCAGCCAAGAGAGGACGGGGGAATATAATTCACCCCTCCACTTT
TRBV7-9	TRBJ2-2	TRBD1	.	CASSSRPGTGVTGELFF	TGTGCCAGCAGCTCCCGTCCTGGGACAGGGGTCACCGGGGAGCTGTTTTTT
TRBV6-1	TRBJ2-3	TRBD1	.	CASSEPQGATDTQYF	TGTGCCAGCAGTGAACCCCAGGGGGCCACAGATACGCAGTATTTT
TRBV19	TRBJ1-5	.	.	CASREGRGNSNQPQHF	TGTGCCAGTAGGGAGGGACGGGGGAATAGCAATCAGCCCCAGCATTTT
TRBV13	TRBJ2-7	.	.	CASSFGTPFGEQYF	TGTGCCAGCAGCTTCGGGACACCGTTTGGCGAGCAGTACTTC
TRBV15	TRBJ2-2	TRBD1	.	CATSGPQGAGELFF	TGTGCCACCAGCGGCCCCCAGGGGGCCGGGGAGCTGTTTTTT
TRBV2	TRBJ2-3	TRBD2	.	CASTGVGREAPHF	TGTGCCAGCACCGGAGTCGGTCGGGAGGCCCCACATTTT
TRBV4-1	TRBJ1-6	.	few	CASSQEDSASYNSPLHF	TGCGCCAGCAGCCAAGAGGACTCAGCCTCCTATAATTCACCCCTCCACTTT
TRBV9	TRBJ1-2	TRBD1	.	CASSAQGARGYGYTF	TGTGCCAGCAGCGCCCAGGGGGCACGAGGGTATGGCTACACCTTC
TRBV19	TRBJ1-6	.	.	CASRNRDVDNSPLHF	TGTGCCAGTAGAAACAGGGACGTCGATAATTCACCCCTCCACTTT
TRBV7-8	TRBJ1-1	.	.	CASSPRVGNTEAFF	TGTGCCAGCAGCCCCAGGGTCGGGAACACTGAAGCTTTCTTT
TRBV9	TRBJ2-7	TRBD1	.	CASSVDRDSYEQYF	TGTGCCAGCAGCGTGGACAGGGACTCCTACGAGCAGTACTTC
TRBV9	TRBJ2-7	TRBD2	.	CASSPTPGASGPYEQYF	TGTGCCAGCAGCCCAACGCCTGGGGCTAGCGGACCCTACGAGCAGTACTTC
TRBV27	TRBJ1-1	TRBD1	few	CASSSQGTEAFF	TGTGCCAGCAGTTCACAGGGGACTGAAGCTTTCTTT